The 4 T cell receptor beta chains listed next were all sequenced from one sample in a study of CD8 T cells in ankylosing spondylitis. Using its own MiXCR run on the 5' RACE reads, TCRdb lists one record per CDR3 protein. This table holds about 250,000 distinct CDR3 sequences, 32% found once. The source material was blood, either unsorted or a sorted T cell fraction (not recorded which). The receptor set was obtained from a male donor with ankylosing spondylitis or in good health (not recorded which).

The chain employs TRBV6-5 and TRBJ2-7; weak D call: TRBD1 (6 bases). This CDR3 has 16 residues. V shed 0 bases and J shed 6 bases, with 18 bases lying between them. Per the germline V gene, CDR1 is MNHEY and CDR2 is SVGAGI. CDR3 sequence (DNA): TGTGCCAGCAGTTACTCGACAGGCAGGGCCCCCCTCGAGCAGTACTTC. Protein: CASSYSTGRAPLEQYF.

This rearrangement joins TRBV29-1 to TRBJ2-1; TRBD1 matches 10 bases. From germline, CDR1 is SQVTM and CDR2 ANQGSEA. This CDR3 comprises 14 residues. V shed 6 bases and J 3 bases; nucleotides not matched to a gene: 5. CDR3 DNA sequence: TGCAGCGTCGCCGGGACAGGGGTCTACAATGAGCAGTTCTTC. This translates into CSVAGTGVYNEQFF.

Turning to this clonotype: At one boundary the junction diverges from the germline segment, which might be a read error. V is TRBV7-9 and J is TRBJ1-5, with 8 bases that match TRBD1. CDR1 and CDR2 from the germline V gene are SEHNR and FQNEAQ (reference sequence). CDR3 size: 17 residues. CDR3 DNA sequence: TGTGCCAGCAGCTTAGGGGCAGGGGGCAGGGGCAATCAGCCCCAGCATTTC. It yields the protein CASSLGAGGRGNQPQHF. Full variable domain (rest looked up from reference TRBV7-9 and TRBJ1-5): DTGVSQNPRHKITKRGQNVTFRCDPISEHNRLYWYRQTLGQGPEFLTYFQNEAQLEKSRLLSDRFSAERPKGSFSTLEIQRTEQGDSAMYLCASSLGAGGRGNQPQHFGDGTRLSIL.

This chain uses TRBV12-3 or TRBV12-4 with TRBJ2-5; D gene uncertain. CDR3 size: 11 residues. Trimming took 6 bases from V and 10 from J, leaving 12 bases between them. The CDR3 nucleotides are TGTGCCAGCAGCCGATCGAAGGACCAGTACTTC. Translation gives CASSRSKDQYF.